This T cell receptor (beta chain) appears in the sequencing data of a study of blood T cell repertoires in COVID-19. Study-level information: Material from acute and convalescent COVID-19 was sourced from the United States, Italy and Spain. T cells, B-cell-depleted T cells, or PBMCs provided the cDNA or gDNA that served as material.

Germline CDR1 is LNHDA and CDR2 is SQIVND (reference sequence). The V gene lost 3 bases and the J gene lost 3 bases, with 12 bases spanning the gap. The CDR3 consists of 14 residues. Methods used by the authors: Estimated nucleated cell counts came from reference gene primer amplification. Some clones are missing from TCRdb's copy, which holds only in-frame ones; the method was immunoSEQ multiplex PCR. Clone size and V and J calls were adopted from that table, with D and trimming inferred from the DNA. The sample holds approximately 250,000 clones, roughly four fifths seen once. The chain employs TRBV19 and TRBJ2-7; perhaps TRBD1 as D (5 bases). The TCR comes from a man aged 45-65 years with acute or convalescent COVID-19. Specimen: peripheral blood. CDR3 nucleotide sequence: TGTGCCAGTAGTATCAGAGACAGATACTACGAGCAGTACTTC. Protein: CASSIRDRYYEQYF.